This TCR beta chain originates from a study of glioma-infiltrating T cells after dendritic cell vaccination. Study details: Between about 2002 and 2012, patients got autologous tumor lysate-pulsed dendritic cell vaccines. Regarding the study as a whole: TCR clonality showed no direct relationship with survival.

CDR3 size: 11 residues. CDR1 and CDR2 from the germline V gene are MNHNY and SVGAGI (reference sequence). V lost 11 bases and J 4 bases, leaving 9 bases between the germline ends. Comment on this clone: Its target is not known.

As to time point: after dendritic cell vaccination, including at tumor progression/relapse. Fresh-frozen tumor tissue and more than two years of survival data were available for all. Generated by immunoSEQ multiplex PCR, the TCRdb table keeps only in-frame clones and is missing some. The table has 20,000 to 30,000 clones, about nine tenths seen once. The sequencing here drew on blood, taken after dendritic cell vaccination. The gene calls are TRBV6-6 and TRBJ1-3, with D perhaps matching TRBD1 (5 bases). The receptor's source is a human donor with glioblastoma. The chain's CDR3 is CAGWTGNTIYF. The CDR3 nucleotides read TGTGCCGGCTGGACAGGAAACACCATATATTTT.